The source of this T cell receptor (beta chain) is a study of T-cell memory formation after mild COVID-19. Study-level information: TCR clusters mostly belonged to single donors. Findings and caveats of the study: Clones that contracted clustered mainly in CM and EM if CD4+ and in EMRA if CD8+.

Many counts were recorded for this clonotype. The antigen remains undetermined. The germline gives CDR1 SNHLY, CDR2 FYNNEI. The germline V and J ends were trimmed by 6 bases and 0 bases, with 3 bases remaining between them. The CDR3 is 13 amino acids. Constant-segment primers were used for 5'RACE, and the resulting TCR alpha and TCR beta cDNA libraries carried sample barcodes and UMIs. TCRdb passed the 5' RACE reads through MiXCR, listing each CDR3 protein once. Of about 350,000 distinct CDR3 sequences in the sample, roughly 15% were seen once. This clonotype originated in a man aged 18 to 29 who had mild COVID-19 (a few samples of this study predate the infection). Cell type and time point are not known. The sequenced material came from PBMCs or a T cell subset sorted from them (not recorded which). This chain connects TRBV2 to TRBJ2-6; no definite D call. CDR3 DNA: TGTGCCAGCAGCGACTCTGGGGCCAACGTCCTGACTTTC. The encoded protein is CASSDSGANVLTF.